Below, 19 T cell receptor beta chains from the same sample are listed, as sequenced in a study of cytomegalovirus exposure and HLA in healthy donors. Researchers ran the PCR with 60 Vbeta and 13 Jbeta primers. Clones were sequenced by immunoSEQ multiplex PCR, and TCRdb holds only the in-frame ones, with some missing. The table has around 180,000 clones, around 81% seen once. Sequenced sample: PBMCs. These receptor sequences come from a man younger than 35 in good health and CMV-seronegative.

V gene TRBV5-1 combines with J gene TRBJ1-1, with 8 bases aligning to TRBD1. CDR3 length: 15 amino acids. V was clipped by 3 bases and J by 1 base; unmatched bases: 5. Germline CDR1 SGHRS, CDR2 YFSETQ. The CDR3 loop reads CASSSRTGPNTEAFF. CDR3 sequence (DNA): TGCGCCAGCAGCTCTCGGACAGGGCCGAACACTGAAGCTTTCTTT.

The rearrangement uses TRBV7-3 and TRBJ2-1; TRBD2 matches at 13 bases. This CDR3 is 16 amino acids long. The J segment lost 4 bases and the V segment lost 3 bases, leaving 3 bases of the junction unmatched. Germline-derived CDR1 and CDR2 are SGHTA and FQGTGA. CDR3 sequence (DNA): TGTGCCAGCAGCTTGGCGGGACTAGCGGGATACAATGAGCAGTTCTTC. The encoded protein is CASSLAGLAGYNEQFF.

J is TRBJ2-7 and V is TRBV5-6, with D possibly matching TRBD2 (7 bases). The CDR3 totals 16 residues. V was clipped by 6 bases and J by 0 bases, with 19 bases between them. CDR1 and CDR2 (germline): SGHDT, YYEEEE. The CDR3 region has the DNA TGTGCCAGCACACAGGGAGGGGGAGGGCCCTCCTACGAGCAGTACTTC. It yields the protein CASTQGGGGPSYEQYF.

V usage is TRBV6-5 and J usage is TRBJ1-5; D might be TRBD1 (5 bases). Germline CDR1 MNHEY, CDR2 SVGAGI. The CDR3 extends over 15 amino acids. With 2 bases removed from V and 6 bases from J, the gap between germline ends came to 14 bases. The DNA for the CDR3 is TGTGCCAGCAGTTACGAAGGAGGGGCGGGTCAGCCCCAGCATTTT. Protein sequence: CASSYEGGAGQPQHF.

The chain couples TRBV11-2 to TRBJ1-1, with D maybe TRBD1 (6 bases). Trimming took 0 bases from V and 6 from J, leaving 29 bases between them. The CDR3 is made up of 20 amino acids. CDR1 is SGHAT, CDR2 FQNNGV, per germline. The CDR3 is CASSLDIQVYRVTHRAEAFF. The CDR3 nucleotides read TGTGCCAGCAGCTTAGATATACAGGTCTACAGGGTCACCCACAGGGCTGAAGCTTTCTTT.

This clone was recorded only once. The gene calls are TRBV27 and TRBJ1-1; D is perhaps TRBD1 (6 bases). The CDR3 loop spans 12 amino acids. V lost 4 bases, J lost 11 bases, and 14 bases lay in between. The germline V gene has CDR1 MNHEY and CDR2 SMNVEV (reference sequence). The CDR3 is CASSSHQGYAFF. CDR3 coding DNA: TGTGCCAGCAGTTCCCATCAGGGGTATGCTTTCTTT.

The chain couples TRBV7-8 to TRBJ1-1, with TRBD1 as a possible D gene (6 bases). CDR3 length: 14 residues. The V gene lost 6 bases and the J gene lost 5 bases, with 16 bases spanning the gap. The germline V gene has CDR1 SGHVS and CDR2 FQNEAQ. As DNA, the CDR3 is TGTGCCAGCAGTCACCGGGGGGCAGGGACTGAAGCTTTCTTT. As protein: CASSHRGAGTEAFF. Based on the CDR3 plus reference TRBV7-8 and TRBJ1-1, the full variable domain is GAGVSQSPRYKVAKRGQDVALRCDPISGHVSLFWYQQALGQGPEFLTYFQNEAQLDKSGLPSDRFFAERPEGSVSTLKIQRTQQEDSAVYLCASSHRGAGTEAFFGQGTRLTVV.

V and J are TRBV4-3 and TRBJ1-3; TRBD1 might be the D (6 bases). The CDR3 spans 15 residues. CDR1 is LGHNA, CDR2 YSLEER, per germline. V was pared by 1 base and J by 5 bases, with 12 bases between. The CDR3 nucleotides read TGCGCCAGCAGCCAAGGGGGGGGGCAGCGAAACACCATATATTTT. Its protein is CASSQGGGQRNTIYF.

This chain uses TRBV5-1 with TRBJ1-2; D is perhaps TRBD1 (6 bases). Per the germline V gene, CDR1 is SGHRS and CDR2 is YFSETQ. Trimming took 3 bases from V and 2 from J, leaving 11 bases between them. The CDR3 contains 14 residues. The CDR3 DNA is TGCGCCAGCAGCTCGGACAGCTACAACTATGGCTACACCTTC. Amino acid sequence: CASSSDSYNYGYTF.

This clone has just a few counts. Here the CDR3 reads CASSLALAAKNIQYF. In nucleotides, the CDR3 is TGTGCCAGCAGCTTAGCCCTAGCCGCCAAAAACATTCAGTACTTC. The chain links TRBV11-2 to TRBJ2-4; a weak D match, TRBD2 (5 bases). Trimming took 1 base from V and 1 from J, leaving 8 bases between them. The V gene's germline CDR1 is SGHAT and CDR2 FQNNGV. The CDR3 is made up of 15 amino acids. The variable domain in full, with the rest retrieved from reference TRBV11-2 and TRBJ2-4, is EAGVAQSPRYKIIEKRQSVAFWCNPISGHATLYWYQQILGQGPKLLIQFQNNGVVDDSQLPKDRFSAERLKGVDSTLKIQPAKLEDSAVYLCASSLALAAKNIQYFGAGTRLSVL.

This clone showed up just a few times. The rearrangement links TRBV14 to TRBJ2-7; possibly TRBD1 for D (5 bases). Between the trimmed V and J ends, which lost 0 bases and 2 bases, there was a span of 14 bases. CDR1 and CDR2 from the germline V gene are SGHDN and FVKESK. This CDR3 region has 16 residues. In nucleotides, the CDR3 is TGTGCCAGCAGCCAAGATTCTCTCAGGGCCCCCTACGAGCAGTACTTC. Its translation: CASSQDSLRAPYEQYF. Full variable domain (missing parts from reference TRBV14 and TRBJ2-7): EAGVTQFPSHSVIEKGQTVTLRCDPISGHDNLYWYRRVMGKEIKFLLHFVKESKQDESGMPNNRFLAERTGGTYSTLKVQPAELEDSGVYFCASSQDSLRAPYEQYFGPGTRLTVT.

The V gene is TRBV5-1, the J gene TRBJ1-4, with D possibly being TRBD1 (5 bases). This CDR3 is built from 15 residues. Trimming stripped 5 bases from V and 4 bases from J, with 15 bases between. Germline-derived CDR1 and CDR2 are SGHRS and YFSETQ. The CDR3 DNA is TGCGCCAGCAGTTTTCAGGCGGGGGGTAATGAAAAACTGTTTTTT. Its translation is CASSFQAGGNEKLFF. The full variable domain, with the rest looked up from reference TRBV5-1 and TRBJ1-4, is KAGVTQTPRYLIKTRGQQVTLSCSPISGHRSVSWYQQTPGQGLQFLFEYFSETQRNKGNFPGRFSGRQFSNSRSEMNVSTLELGDSALYLCASSFQAGGNEKLFFGSGTQLSVL.

The V and J genes are TRBV6-5 and TRBJ1-2; 7 nucleotides agree with TRBD1. The CDR3 is 13 amino acids. V lost 4 bases and J lost 2; bases outside the gene matches: 1. Per germline, CDR1 MNHEY and CDR2 SVGAGI. The CDR3: CASSLQGNYGYTF. The CDR3 DNA is TGTGCCAGCAGTTTACAGGGGAACTATGGCTACACCTTC.

The rearrangement joins TRBV29-1 to TRBJ2-1, with TRBD2 matching over 7 bases. Unmatched junction bases numbered 10, after V lost 6 bases and J lost 5 bases. The germline V gene encodes CDR1 SQVTM and CDR2 ANQGSEA. The CDR3 loop spans 14 amino acids. Here the CDR3 DNA reads TGCAGCGTCGCGACTAGCAGCCGTCACAATGAGCAGTTCTTC. Protein: CSVATSSRHNEQFF.

This chain uses TRBV29-1 with TRBJ2-5, with a possible D match to TRBD1 (5 bases). Trimming removed 6 bases from V and 4 bases from J, with 21 bases in between. The CDR3 has 15 residues. Per germline, CDR1 SQVTM and CDR2 ANQGSEA. The DNA for the CDR3 is TGCAGCGTCATGGGGCCCCCAGGGCGCGGAGAGACCCAGTACTTC. Translating it yields CSVMGPPGRGETQYF.

This clone was counted a few times. The V call is TRBV5-6, the J call TRBJ1-2; 10 bases fit TRBD1. The CDR3 contains 16 residues. J gave up 5 bases and V 1 base, and 8 bases lay outside the gene matches. Germline V gene lookup returns CDR1 SGHDT and CDR2 YYEEEE. Written as DNA, the CDR3 is TGTGCCAGCAGCTTGCGTTTTGGGGACAGGGGATATGGCTACACCTTC. Translation: CASSLRFGDRGYGYTF.

V is TRBV10-3 and J is TRBJ2-1, with 7 bases fitting TRBD2. Germline CDR1 and CDR2: ENHRY and SYGVKD. This CDR3 has 16 amino acids. Trimming removed 6 bases from V and 10 bases from J; junction bases left unmatched: 18. The DNA for the CDR3 is TGTGCCATCAGGGGGACTACTAGCGACACTCGGGGGGAGCAGTTCTTC. It codes for CAIRGTTSDTRGEQFF.

This rearrangement joins TRBV7-8 to TRBJ2-3; 7 bases line up with TRBD2. Per germline, CDR1 SGHVS and CDR2 FQNEAQ. With 5 bases clipped from V and 5 bases from J, the junction kept 7 bases outside the gene matches. The CDR3 consists of 14 residues. CDR3 nucleotide sequence: TGTGCCAGCAGCCGGAGCGGGGAGATAGATACGCAGTATTTT. It specifies CASSRSGEIDTQYF.

The V gene is TRBV6-1, the J gene TRBJ2-7; possible D gene TRBD2, 5 bases. The germline V gene encodes CDR1 MNHNS and CDR2 SASEGT. The V end lost 3 bases, the J end lost 4 bases, and 16 bases lay between the germline ends. The CDR3 is 15 amino acids. The CDR3 DNA sequence: TGTGCCAGCAGTGAGTCGTCCCCGGGGTTTTACGAGCAGTACTTC. Its protein product is CASSESSPGFYEQYF.